This TCR beta chain was sequenced during a study of blood T cell repertoires in COVID-19. Study summary: Donors in the United States, Italy and Spain gave samples during acute or convalescent COVID-19.

Participant reports of clinical history set cohort assignment. Per the original methods: For nucleated cells, counts were estimated from reference gene primer amplification. The assay was immunoSEQ multiplex PCR, and TCRdb's table has in-frame clones only and misses some. V, J and clone size are those of that table, while D and trimming were read from the DNA. The sample shows approximately 450,000 clones, about 85% of them seen only once. This clone was found a few times. This CDR3 region has 14 residues. Germline CDR1 is SGHRS and CDR2 is YFSETQ. V was shortened by 4 bases and J by 0 bases, with 7 bases between the two germline ends.

This sequence originates from a woman under 30 with acute COVID-19. The rearrangement links TRBV5-1 to TRBJ2-2, with D maybe TRBD2 (5 bases). The sequenced sample was PBMCs or T cells enriched from blood (not recorded which). The CDR3 DNA is TGCGCCAGCAGCCCGGAGGCGAACACCGGGGAGCTGTTTTTT. This gives the protein CASSPEANTGELFF.